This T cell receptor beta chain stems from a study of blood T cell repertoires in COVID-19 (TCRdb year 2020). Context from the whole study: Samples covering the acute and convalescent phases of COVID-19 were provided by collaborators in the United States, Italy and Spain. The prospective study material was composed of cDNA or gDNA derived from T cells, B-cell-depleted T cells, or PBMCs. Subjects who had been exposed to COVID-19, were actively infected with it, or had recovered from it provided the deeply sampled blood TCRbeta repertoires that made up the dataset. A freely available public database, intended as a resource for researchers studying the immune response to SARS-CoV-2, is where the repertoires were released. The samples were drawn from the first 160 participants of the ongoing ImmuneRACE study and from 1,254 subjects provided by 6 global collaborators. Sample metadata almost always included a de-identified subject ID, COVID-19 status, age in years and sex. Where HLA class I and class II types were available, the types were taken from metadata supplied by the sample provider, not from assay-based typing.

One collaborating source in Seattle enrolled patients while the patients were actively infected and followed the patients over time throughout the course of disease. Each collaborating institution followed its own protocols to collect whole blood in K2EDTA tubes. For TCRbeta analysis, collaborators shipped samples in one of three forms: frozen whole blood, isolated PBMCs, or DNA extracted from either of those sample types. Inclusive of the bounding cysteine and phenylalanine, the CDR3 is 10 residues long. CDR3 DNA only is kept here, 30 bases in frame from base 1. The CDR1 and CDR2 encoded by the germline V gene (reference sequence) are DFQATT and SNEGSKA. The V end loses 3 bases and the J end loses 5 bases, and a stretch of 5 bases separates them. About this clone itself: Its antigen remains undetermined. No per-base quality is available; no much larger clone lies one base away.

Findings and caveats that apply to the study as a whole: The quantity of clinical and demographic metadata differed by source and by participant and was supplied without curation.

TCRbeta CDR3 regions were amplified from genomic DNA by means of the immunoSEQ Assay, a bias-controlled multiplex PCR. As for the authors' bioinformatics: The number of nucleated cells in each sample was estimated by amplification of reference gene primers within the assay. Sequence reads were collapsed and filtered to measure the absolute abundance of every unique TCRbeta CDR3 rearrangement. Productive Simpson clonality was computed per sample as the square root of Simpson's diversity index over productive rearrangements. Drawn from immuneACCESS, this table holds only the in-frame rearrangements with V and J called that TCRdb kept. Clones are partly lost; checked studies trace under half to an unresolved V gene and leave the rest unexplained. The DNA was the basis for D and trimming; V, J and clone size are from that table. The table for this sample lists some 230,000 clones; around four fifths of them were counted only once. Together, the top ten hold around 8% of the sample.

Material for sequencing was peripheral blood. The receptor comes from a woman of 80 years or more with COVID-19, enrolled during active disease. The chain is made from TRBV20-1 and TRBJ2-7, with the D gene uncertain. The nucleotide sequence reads TGCAGTGCTAGTTTAAACGAGCAGTACTTC. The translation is CSASLNEQYF.